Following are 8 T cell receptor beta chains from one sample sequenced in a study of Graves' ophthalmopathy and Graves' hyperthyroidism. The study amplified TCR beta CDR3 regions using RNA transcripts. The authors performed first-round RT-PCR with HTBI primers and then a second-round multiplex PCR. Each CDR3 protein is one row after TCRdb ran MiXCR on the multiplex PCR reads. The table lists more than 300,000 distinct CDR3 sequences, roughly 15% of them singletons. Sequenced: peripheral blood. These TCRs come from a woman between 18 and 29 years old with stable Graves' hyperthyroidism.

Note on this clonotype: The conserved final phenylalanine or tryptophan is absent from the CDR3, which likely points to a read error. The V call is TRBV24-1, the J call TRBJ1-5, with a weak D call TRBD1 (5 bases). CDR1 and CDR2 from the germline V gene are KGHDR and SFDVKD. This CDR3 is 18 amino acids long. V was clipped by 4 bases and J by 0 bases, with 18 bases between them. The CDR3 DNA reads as TGTGCCACCAGTGACCCATCCGGGGCAGGTGATAGCAATCAGCCCCAGCATGTT. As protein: CATSDPSGAGDSNQPQHV.

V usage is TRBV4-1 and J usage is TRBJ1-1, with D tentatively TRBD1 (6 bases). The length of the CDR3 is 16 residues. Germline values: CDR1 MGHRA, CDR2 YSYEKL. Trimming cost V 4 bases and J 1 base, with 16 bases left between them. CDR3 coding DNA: TGCGCCAGCAGCCGGTTTCCGGAGGGACAGAACACTGAAGCTTTCTTT. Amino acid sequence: CASSRFPEGQNTEAFF.

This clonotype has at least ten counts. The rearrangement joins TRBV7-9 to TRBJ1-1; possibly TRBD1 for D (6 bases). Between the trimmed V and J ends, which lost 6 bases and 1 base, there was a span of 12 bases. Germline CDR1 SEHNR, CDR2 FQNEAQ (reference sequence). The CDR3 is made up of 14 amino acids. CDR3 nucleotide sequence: TGTGCCAGCAGATCTCGGACAGCGAACACTGAAGCTTTCTTT. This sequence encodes CASRSRTANTEAFF.

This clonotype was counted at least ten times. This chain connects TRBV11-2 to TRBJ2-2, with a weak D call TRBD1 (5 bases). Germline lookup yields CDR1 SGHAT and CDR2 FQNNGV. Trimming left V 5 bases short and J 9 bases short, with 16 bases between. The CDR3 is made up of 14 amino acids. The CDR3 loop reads CASSPGQGTRELFF. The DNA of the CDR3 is TGTGCCAGCAGCCCCGGGCAGGGAACGAGGGAGCTGTTTTTT.

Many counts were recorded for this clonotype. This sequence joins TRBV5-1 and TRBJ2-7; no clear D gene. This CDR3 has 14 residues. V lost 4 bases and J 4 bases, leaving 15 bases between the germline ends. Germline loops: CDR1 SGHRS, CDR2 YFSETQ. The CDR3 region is CASSPRPYKYEQYF. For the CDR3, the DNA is TGCGCCAGCAGCCCCCGTCCTTATAAGTACGAGCAGTACTTC.

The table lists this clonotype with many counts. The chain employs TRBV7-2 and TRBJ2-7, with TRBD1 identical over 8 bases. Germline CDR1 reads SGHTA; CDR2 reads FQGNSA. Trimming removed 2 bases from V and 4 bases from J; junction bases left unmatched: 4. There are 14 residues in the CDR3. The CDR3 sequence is CASSLTGGGYEQYF. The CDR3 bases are TGTGCCAGCAGCTTAACAGGGGGTGGGTACGAGCAGTACTTC.

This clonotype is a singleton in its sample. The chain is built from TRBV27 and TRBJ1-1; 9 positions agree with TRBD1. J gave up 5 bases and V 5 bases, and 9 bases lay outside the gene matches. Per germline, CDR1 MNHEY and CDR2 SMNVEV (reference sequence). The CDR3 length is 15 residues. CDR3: CASSEPGTGWTEAFF. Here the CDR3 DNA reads TGTGCCAGCAGTGAACCAGGGACAGGGTGGACTGAAGCTTTCTTT.

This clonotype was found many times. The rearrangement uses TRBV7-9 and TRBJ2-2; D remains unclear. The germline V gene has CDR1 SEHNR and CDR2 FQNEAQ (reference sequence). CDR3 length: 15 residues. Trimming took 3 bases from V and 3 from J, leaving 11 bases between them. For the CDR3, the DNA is TGTGCCAGCAGCTTCGCAGGACCTGACACCGGGGAGCTGTTTTTT. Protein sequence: CASSFAGPDTGELFF.